The rows below give T cell receptor beta chains drawn from one sample of a study of control samples from healthy donors and cancer patients. Sequencing was performed with immunoSEQ multiplex PCR; in TCRdb, only in-frame clones are kept and a portion is missing. The profile shows about 55,000 clones, approximately 95% of them singletons. Source material: blood. These receptors all stem from a woman in her late teens or twenties in good health. Both conserved end residues are part of each CDR3. The listing skips clone size in some rows; elsewhere it reads once, few, many or a size class.

j_call: TRBJ1-1; v_call: TRBV19; clone_size: .; cdr3_aa: CASRQGGGEAFF
j_call: TRBJ2-1; v_call: TRBV3-1/TRBV3-2; clone_size: once; cdr3_aa: CASSQDSGGAFYNEQFF
j_call: TRBJ2-5; v_call: TRBV9; clone_size: .; cdr3_aa: CASSPRGGRGATNPQETQYF
j_call: TRBJ2-1; v_call: TRBV7-9; clone_size: .; cdr3_aa: CASSLQLGYSYNEQFF
j_call: TRBJ2-1; v_call: TRBV6-4; clone_size: .; cdr3_aa: CASSDSRGGDYNEQFF
j_call: TRBJ1-4; v_call: TRBV3-1/TRBV3-2; clone_size: .; cdr3_aa: CASSRAATNEKLFF
j_call: TRBJ1-1; v_call: TRBV13; clone_size: once; cdr3_aa: CASSFRGGGTEAFF
j_call: TRBJ2-2; v_call: TRBV3-1/TRBV3-2; clone_size: .; cdr3_aa: CASSQFPGGGELFF
j_call: TRBJ2-7; v_call: TRBV19; clone_size: .; cdr3_aa: CASSMMAVRDYEQYF
j_call: TRBJ2-7; v_call: TRBV6-2/TRBV6-3; clone_size: once; cdr3_aa: CASSGPGTGSPEQYF
j_call: TRBJ2-1; v_call: TRBV6-2/TRBV6-3; clone_size: few; cdr3_aa: CASSGTAEGEQFF
j_call: TRBJ1-5; v_call: TRBV20-1; clone_size: .; cdr3_aa: CSASGGQVVGQPQHF
j_call: TRBJ2-3; v_call: TRBV29-1; clone_size: .; cdr3_aa: CSARDPPRTDTQYF
j_call: TRBJ2-5; v_call: TRBV23-1; clone_size: .; cdr3_aa: CASSQAAGEETQYF
j_call: TRBJ2-7; v_call: TRBV9; clone_size: .; cdr3_aa: CASSRTGNAYEQYF
j_call: TRBJ1-1; v_call: TRBV6-6; clone_size: .; cdr3_aa: CASSYSTGLNTEAFF
j_call: TRBJ2-3; v_call: TRBV2; clone_size: .; cdr3_aa: CASSEEWGSTDTQYF
j_call: TRBJ2-7; v_call: TRBV7-9; clone_size: .; cdr3_aa: CASSPGRLAGGSYEQYF
j_call: TRBJ1-5; v_call: TRBV28; clone_size: .; cdr3_aa: CASSYWQGNNQPQHF
j_call: TRBJ2-7; v_call: TRBV27; clone_size: .; cdr3_aa: CASSLRASYEQYF
j_call: TRBJ1-2; v_call: TRBV7-8; clone_size: .; cdr3_aa: CASSLGRTGVGYGYTF
j_call: TRBJ1-4; v_call: TRBV30; clone_size: once; cdr3_aa: CAWSAWDRTNEKLFF
j_call: TRBJ1-6; v_call: TRBV6-5; clone_size: .; cdr3_aa: CASSYVGSNSPLHF
j_call: TRBJ2-5; v_call: TRBV5-1; clone_size: .; cdr3_aa: CPSRTSGGVETQYF
j_call: TRBJ1-3; v_call: TRBV19; clone_size: .; cdr3_aa: CASSIRGNTIYF
j_call: TRBJ2-7; v_call: TRBV11-1; clone_size: .; cdr3_aa: CASRDGGRNEQYF
j_call: TRBJ2-2; v_call: TRBV29-1; clone_size: .; cdr3_aa: CSVEVKRPGELFF
j_call: TRBJ1-5; v_call: TRBV3-1/TRBV3-2; clone_size: .; cdr3_aa: CASSQATGGPQHF
j_call: TRBJ1-4; v_call: TRBV20-1; clone_size: .; cdr3_aa: CSAKPREKLFF
j_call: TRBJ2-1; v_call: TRBV5-1; clone_size: .; cdr3_aa: CASSSVAALSYNEQFF
j_call: TRBJ2-1; v_call: TRBV30; clone_size: once; cdr3_aa: CAWSATGLGEQFF
j_call: TRBJ1-5; v_call: TRBV30; clone_size: .; cdr3_aa: CAWSQGAGNQPQHF
j_call: TRBJ1-6; v_call: TRBV2; clone_size: .; cdr3_aa: CASSDLGNNSPLHF
j_call: TRBJ1-1; v_call: TRBV7-8; clone_size: .; cdr3_aa: CASSQQGYTEAFF
j_call: TRBJ2-1; v_call: TRBV11-2; clone_size: once; cdr3_aa: CASSLLLAGINEQFF
j_call: TRBJ2-1; v_call: TRBV10-1; clone_size: .; cdr3_aa: CASSERGQGWGTYEQFF
j_call: TRBJ1-5; v_call: TRBV19; clone_size: once; cdr3_aa: CASSLRGVRGDSNQPQHF
j_call: TRBJ2-7; v_call: TRBV15; clone_size: .; cdr3_aa: CATSSGLISYEQYF
j_call: TRBJ1-2; v_call: TRBV11-2; clone_size: once; cdr3_aa: CASTNLRQGANYGYTF
j_call: TRBJ1-2; v_call: TRBV5-1; clone_size: .; cdr3_aa: CASSIGGGIDGYTF